A single TCR beta chain is shown here with its context. Participant ages covered roughly 18 to 90 years across around 22 US areas. Which cohort a participant joined came from the clinical history participants gave. Generated by immunoSEQ multiplex PCR, the TCRdb table keeps only in-frame clones and is missing some. Found here are under 300,000 clones, roughly 86% of them singletons; the top ten hold approximately 1.8%. The sample is drawn from a study of blood T cell repertoires in COVID-19. V lost 0 bases to trimming and J lost 1 base, with 17 bases between them. This CDR3 contains 18 residues. Per germline, CDR1 LNHNV and CDR2 YYDKDF (reference sequence).

The chain employs TRBV15 and TRBJ2-3; D might be TRBD2 (5 bases). This clonotype was sampled from an older woman who had recovered from COVID-19. Material for sequencing was PBMCs or T cells enriched from blood (not recorded which). The CDR3, as DNA: TGTGCCACCAGCAGAGATCCAAAGCGTCTGAGGGGCACAGATACGCAGTATTTT. As protein: CATSRDPKRLRGTDTQYF.